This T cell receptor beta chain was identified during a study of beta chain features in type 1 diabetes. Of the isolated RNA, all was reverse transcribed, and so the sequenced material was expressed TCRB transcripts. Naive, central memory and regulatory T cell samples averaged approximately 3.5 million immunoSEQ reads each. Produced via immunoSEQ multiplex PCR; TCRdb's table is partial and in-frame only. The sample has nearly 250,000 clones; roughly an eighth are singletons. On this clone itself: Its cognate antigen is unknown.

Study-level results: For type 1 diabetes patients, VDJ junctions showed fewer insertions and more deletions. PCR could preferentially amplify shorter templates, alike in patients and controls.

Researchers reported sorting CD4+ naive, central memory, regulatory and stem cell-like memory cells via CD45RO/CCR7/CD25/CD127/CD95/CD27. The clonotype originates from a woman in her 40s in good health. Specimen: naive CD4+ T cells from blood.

The CDR3, as DNA: TGTGCCAGCAGCAAGCAGGGGATGAGGACCGGGGAGCTGTTTTTT. Translation: CASSKQGMRTGELFF. V is TRBV5-6 and J is TRBJ2-2, with a weak D call TRBD1 (6 bases). Germline V CDR1 and CDR2: SGHDT, YYEEEE. Trimming removed 4 bases at V and 5 bases at J, with 15 bases between. The CDR3 is 15 amino acids.